One and the same sample provided the 29 T cell receptor beta chains below, sequenced in a study of blood T cell repertoires in COVID-19 (TCRdb year 2020). The library was produced with the immunoSEQ multiplex PCR assay. The immuneACCESS repertoire file appears here via TCRdb, limited to in-frame rearrangements. These files lack a portion of the clones; in checked studies, under half of the deficit traces to unresolved V genes, and the cause of the others is not known. The sample profile shows about 530,000 clones; 85% to 90% of them were found once. In total, the top ten clones hold about 8.2% of the sample. Sample: peripheral blood. The receptors stem from a woman in her fifties or sixties with COVID-19, enrolled during active disease.

The chain joins TRBV5-1 to TRBJ2-7; a possible D gene is TRBD2 (7 bases). This CDR3 has 15 residues. Looked up from germline, CDR1 is SGHRS and CDR2 is YFSETQ. V was pared by 0 bases and J by 0 bases, with 10 bases between. In nucleotides, the CDR3 is TGCGCCAGCAGCTTGGAGGGGGGGATCTCCTACGAGCAGTACTTC. Translated, it gives CASSLEGGISYEQYF.

The J gene is TRBJ1-2, the V gene TRBV4-2; a weak D match, TRBD1 (5 bases). In germline, CDR1 is LGHNA, CDR2 YNFKEQ. The length of the CDR3 is 15 residues. Trimming cost V 0 bases and J 5 bases, with 13 bases left between them. CDR3 amino acids: CASSQERGVDYGYTF. CDR3 bases: TGTGCCAGCAGCCAAGAACGGGGGGTCGATTATGGCTACACCTTC.

CDR3 region: CASSFEAGFSSPLHF. The CDR3 coding sequence is TGCGCCAGCAGCTTTGAGGCAGGGTTCAGTTCACCCCTCCACTTT. The chain combines TRBV5-1 with TRBJ1-6; TRBD1 might be the D (5 bases). Germline assignment: CDR1 SGHRS and CDR2 YFSETQ. Trimming took off 2 bases at V and 9 bases at J, with 15 bases between the two ends. This CDR3 comprises 15 residues.

This chain uses TRBV24-1 with TRBJ2-6; D is unresolved. V lost 0 bases to trimming and J lost 0 bases, with 5 bases between them. CDR3 size: 16 residues. The germline V gene encodes CDR1 KGHDR and CDR2 SFDVKD. CDR3 amino acids: CATSDLGSSGANVLTF. CDR3 nucleotides: TGTGCCACCAGTGATTTGGGTAGCTCTGGGGCCAACGTCCTGACTTTC.

The chain couples TRBV2 to TRBJ2-3, with 9 bases lining up with TRBD2. The CDR3 totals 16 residues. Germline CDR1 reads SNHLY; CDR2 reads FYNNEI. V shed 6 bases, J shed 2 bases, and the junction held 9 bases outside the gene matches. The CDR3 reads CASSEASGASTDTQYF. The CDR3 DNA is TGTGCCAGCAGCGAGGCTAGCGGGGCCTCCACAGATACGCAGTATTTT. The full variable domain, its missing parts supplied by reference TRBV2 and TRBJ2-3, is EPEVTQTPSHQVTQMGQEVILRCVPISNHLYFYWYRQILGQKVEFLVSFYNNEISEKSEIFDDQFSVERPDGSNFTLKIRSTKLEDSAMYFCASSEASGASTDTQYFGPGTRLTVL.

Comment on this clone: The same CDR3 also results from other DNA sequences found in this sample. The chain employs TRBV12-3 or TRBV12-4 and TRBJ1-2; D gene unclear. Trimming removed 5 bases at V and 7 bases at J, with 14 bases between. This CDR3 region has 13 residues. The CDR3 protein is CASSPLRGGGYTF. DNA of the CDR3: TGTGCCAGCAGTCCGCTACGGGGTGGTGGCTACACCTTC.

This sequence joins TRBV18 and TRBJ2-1; a weak D match, TRBD1 (5 bases). The CDR3 covers 13 residues. V was pared by 3 bases and J by 5 bases, with 8 bases between. The V gene's germline CDR1 is KGHSH and CDR2 LQKENI. For the CDR3, the DNA is TGTGCCAGCTCACCCGGACACAACAATGAGCAGTTCTTC. Protein: CASSPGHNNEQFF.

The chain uses TRBV5-1 and TRBJ1-2, with 8 bases matching TRBD1. V lost 2 bases and J lost 8; bases outside the gene matches: 5. CDR3 length: 13 amino acids. CDR1 is SGHRS, CDR2 YFSETQ, per germline. Here the CDR3 DNA reads TGCGCCAGCAGCTTCGGACAGGGAGGAGGCTACACCTTC. Translated: CASSFGQGGGYTF.

The chain has TRBV9 and TRBJ2-7, with D possibly being TRBD1 (5 bases). The CDR3 is made up of 14 amino acids. With 4 bases removed from V and 0 bases from J, the gap between germline ends came to 11 bases. Looked up from germline, CDR1 is SGDLS and CDR2 is YYNGEE. This CDR3 reads CASSPDSSSYEQYF. The DNA for the CDR3 is TGTGCCAGCAGCCCCGACAGTAGCTCCTACGAGCAGTACTTC.

Remarks on this clone: This CDR3 is also generated by other DNA sequences in the sample. This rearrangement joins TRBV2 to TRBJ2-3, with D possibly being TRBD2 (6 bases). This CDR3 contains 13 residues. The germline CDR1 and CDR2 sequences are SNHLY and FYNNEI. The V and J ends lost 6 bases and 2 bases respectively, with 9 bases between them. CDR3 sequence: CASRRGSTDTQYF. The CDR3 nucleotides are TGTGCCAGCAGGCGGGGTTCCACAGATACGCAGTATTTT.

The genes are TRBV5-8 and TRBJ1-4, with unresolved D. The V gene's germline CDR1 is SGHTS and CDR2 YDEGEE. Trimming cost V 1 base and J 12 bases, with 10 bases left between them. The CDR3 is 12 amino acids. CDR3 loop: CASSLRVRELFF. The CDR3 DNA reads as TGTGCCAGCAGCTTGCGGGTTCGTGAACTGTTTTTT.

This clone was recorded only once. This rearrangement joins TRBV27 to TRBJ2-1; 7 positions match TRBD2. Germline V CDR1 and CDR2: MNHEY, SMNVEV (reference sequence). This CDR3 spans 14 amino acids. The V and J ends lost 2 bases and 6 bases, in that order; junction bases with no gene match: 4. CDR3 nucleotides: TGTGCCAGCAGTTTAGCCCTAGCGGTCAATGAGCAGTTCTTC. Translating gives CASSLALAVNEQFF.

V usage is TRBV6-4 and J usage is TRBJ1-4; a possible D gene is TRBD1 (6 bases). This CDR3 has 16 residues. V lost 3 bases and J lost 0, with 11 bases in between. Germline CDR1 reads MRHNA; CDR2 reads SNTAGT. The CDR3 region has the DNA TGTGCCAGCAGTGAATTTCCAGGGGCAACTAATGAAAAACTGTTTTTT. The encoded protein is CASSEFPGATNEKLFF.

This clone was seen a handful of times. This sequence joins TRBV5-6 and TRBJ1-6, with TRBD1 matching over 9 bases. Germline CDR1 SGHDT, CDR2 YYEEEE. J lost 9 bases, V lost 0 bases, and 4 bases had no gene match. The CDR3 is 15 amino acids. CDR3 bases: TGTGCCAGCAGCTTGGACAGGGGGCCTACTTCACCCCTCCACTTT. It translates to CASSLDRGPTSPLHF.

The rearrangement links TRBV6-6 to TRBJ2-5; D is unresolved. The germline gives CDR1 MNHNY, CDR2 SVGAGI (reference sequence). Trimming took off 2 bases at V and 5 bases at J, with 9 bases between the two ends. The CDR3 runs 13 residues. DNA for the CDR3: TGTGCCAGCAGTTACCGCGCCCGGGAGACCCAGTACTTC. This encodes CASSYRARETQYF.

This chain connects TRBV29-1 to TRBJ2-1, with TRBD2 identical over 7 bases. CDR1 and CDR2 from the germline V gene are SQVTM and ANQGSEA. V shed 2 bases, J shed 5 bases, and the junction held 9 bases outside the gene matches. CDR3 size: 15 residues. The CDR3 region has the DNA TGCAGCGTTGAAAACCGACTAGCCCTGAACAATGAGCAGTTCTTC. Its translation: CSVENRLALNNEQFF.

The genes are TRBV29-1 and TRBJ2-1, with D maybe TRBD2 (6 bases). CDR3 length: 13 amino acids. Germline V gene lookup returns CDR1 SQVTM and CDR2 ANQGSEA. Trimming took 3 bases from V and 5 from J, leaving 11 bases between them. The CDR3 reads CSVEETRDNEQFF. The CDR3 DNA sequence: TGCAGCGTTGAGGAGACTAGAGACAATGAGCAGTTCTTC.

The CDR3 DNA sequence: TGTGCCAGCAGCTATACAGGGATATATGGCTACACCTTC. Protein sequence: CASSYTGIYGYTF. The rearrangement joins TRBV7-9 to TRBJ1-2, with a weak D call TRBD1 (6 bases). The germline CDR1 and CDR2 sequences are SEHNR and FQNEAQ (reference sequence). The CDR3 runs to 13 residues. The V end was cut by 4 bases, the J end by 5 bases, with 11 bases between.

The chain carries TRBV6-2 or TRBV6-3 and TRBJ1-2; D not resolved. The CDR3 is made up of 16 amino acids. Germline V gene sequence: CDR1 MNHEY, CDR2 SVGEGT. V lost 6 bases and J lost 3, with 20 bases in between. The CDR3 nucleotides read TGTGCCAGCAGCCCCTACGGCGGGCCACCGGACTATGGCTACACCTTC. Amino acid sequence: CASSPYGGPPDYGYTF.

The chain has TRBV12-3 or TRBV12-4 and TRBJ2-1; tentatively, D is TRBD1 (5 bases). V was pared by 6 bases and J by 10 bases, with 16 bases between. The CDR3 contains 13 residues. The CDR3 protein is CASSLTQAVEQFF. CDR3 DNA: TGTGCCAGCAGCCTAACACAGGCGGTGGAGCAGTTCTTC.

The J gene is TRBJ1-1, the V gene TRBV12-5; D is perhaps TRBD1 (5 bases). Trimming shortened V by 5 bases and J by 8 bases, and 9 bases separated the two germline ends. The CDR3 has 11 amino acids. From germline, CDR1 is LGHNT and CDR2 FRNRAP. The DNA for the CDR3 is TGTGCTAGTGGTGGGCGACAGGAAGCTTTCTTT. It codes for CASGGRQEAFF.

CDR3 nucleotides: TGTGCCAGTATGGGGAGAAGCTCCTATAATTCACCCCTCCACTTT. Translated: CASMGRSSYNSPLHF. The J gene is TRBJ1-6, the V gene TRBV19; D gene ambiguous. Trimming took 7 bases from V and 0 from J, leaving 10 bases between them. The CDR3 is 15 amino acids. The germline V gene has CDR1 LNHDA and CDR2 SQIVND (reference sequence).

The CDR3 here is CASSSYPDGYTF. The DNA for the CDR3 is TGTGCCAGCAGTTCCTATCCGGATGGCTACACCTTC. V usage is TRBV6-2 or TRBV6-3 and J usage is TRBJ1-2; D call uncertain. Trimming shortened V by 4 bases and J by 6 bases, and 9 bases separated the two germline ends. Germline V gives CDR1 MNHEY, CDR2 SVGEGT. This CDR3 comprises 12 residues.

CDR3 DNA: TGTGCCAGCAGCGTAGGGGTTAGCACCAGTAACACTGAAGCTTTCTTT. Translation gives CASSVGVSTSNTEAFF. The rearrangement joins TRBV9 to TRBJ1-1, with unresolved D. The CDR3 contains 16 residues. V dropped 0 bases and J dropped 2 bases, with 14 bases sitting between them. Germline CDR1 SGDLS, CDR2 YYNGEE.

This clone has just one count. This chain links TRBV24-1 with TRBJ2-1, with 8 bases lining up with TRBD2. V lost 3 bases and J lost 7; bases outside the gene matches: 10. CDR1 is KGHDR, CDR2 SFDVKD, per germline. This CDR3 region has 16 residues. CDR3 sequence: CATSDPTPGGWNEQFF. The CDR3 nucleotides read TGTGCCACCAGTGATCCCACCCCGGGGGGGTGGAATGAGCAGTTCTTC.

This chain connects TRBV19 to TRBJ1-2, with 10 bases aligning to TRBD1. Per the germline V gene, CDR1 is LNHDA and CDR2 is SQIVND (reference sequence). Trimming cost V 5 bases and J 8 bases; bases outside gene matches: 8. The CDR3 contains 14 residues. CDR3: CASSGTGANRGYTF. CDR3 sequence (DNA): TGTGCCAGTAGTGGGACAGGGGCCAATCGAGGCTACACCTTC.

V is TRBV9 and J is TRBJ2-1, with D unresolved. Deletions cut 0 bases from V and 0 bases from J, with 4 bases between. The V gene's germline CDR1 is SGDLS and CDR2 YYNGEE. The CDR3 consists of 14 residues. CDR3 in DNA: TGTGCCAGCAGCGTAGCCGGCTCCTACAATGAGCAGTTCTTC. It encodes CASSVAGSYNEQFF. The variable domain in full, completed from reference TRBV9 and TRBJ2-1, reads DSGVTQTPKHLITATGQRVTLRCSPRSGDLSVYWYQQSLDQGLQFLIQYYNGEERAKGNILERFSAQQFPDLHSELNLSSLELGDSALYFCASSVAGSYNEQFFGPGTRLTVL.

The chain combines TRBV25-1 with TRBJ2-1, with 7 bases matching TRBD2. In germline, CDR1 is MGHDK, CDR2 SYGVNS. This CDR3 has 14 amino acids. The junction had 7 bases not matched to a gene; V was cut back by 6 bases and J by 5 bases. In DNA form, the CDR3 reads TGTGCCAGCAGACCAGCGGGATTTGACAATGAGCAGTTCTTC. Translating it yields CASRPAGFDNEQFF.

The V gene is TRBV21-1, the J gene TRBJ2-7; the table assigns TRBD2, which was not confirmed against the DNA. TRBV21-1 is a pseudogene segment. CDR3 length: 15 residues. The CDR3 nucleotides are TGTGCCAGCAGCAAATTAGAGCGGGGGATCTACGAGCAGTACTTC. It translates to CASSKLERGIYEQYF.